These T cell receptor beta chains were read from a single sample in a study of regulatory T cells in long-lasting Graves disease. TCRdb analysed the multiplex PCR reads with MiXCR anew, one entry per CDR3 protein. The table has around 400,000 distinct CDR3 sequences, around 20% seen once. The sequences come from peripheral blood mononuclear cells (PBMCs), collected when the disease was refractory, from a patient treated with antithyroid drugs. The source is a female donor with Graves disease. The CDR3 runs from the conserved cysteine through the conserved F or W.

v_gene,j_gene,CDR3aa
TRBV5-1,TRBJ2-7,CASSLYSGVMGEQYF
TRBV12-3/TRBV12-4,TRBJ2-7,CASSTGTGTYEQYF
TRBV5-1,TRBJ2-2,CASRLSTQESGELFF
TRBV27,TRBJ2-7,CASRREPSSYEQYF
TRBV7-9,TRBJ2-1,CARGQGNEQFF
TRBV11-2,TRBJ2-1,CASSSIALSYNEQFF
TRBV5-5,TRBJ2-5,CASSLIVLQETQYF
TRBV19,TRBJ1-5,CASSISQGTSGNQPQHF
TRBV2,TRBJ2-7,CASRGTSGSREQYF
TRBV20-1,TRBJ2-5,CSAPLGQQETQYF
TRBV7-2,TRBJ2-7,CASSLGSGGEQYF
TRBV7-2,TRBJ1-1,CASSEGGINTEAFF
TRBV28,TRBJ1-1,CASSPDRGRAAFF
TRBV3-1,TRBJ2-1,CASSQARLVSNEQFF
TRBV20-1,TRBJ2-5,CSAASGVQETQYF
TRBV28,TRBJ1-4,CASSSIDRATNEKLFF
TRBV10-3,TRBJ2-7,CAINGEGGLLGEQYF
TRBV4-2,TRBJ1-1,CASSPGGGIGDTEAFF
TRBV7-9,TRBJ2-7,CASSAGLAGLSSYEQYF
TRBV28,TRBJ1-1,CASSFPTDLNTEAFF
TRBV20-1,TRBJ2-7,CSARGGTSGAYEQYF
TRBV29-1,TRBJ2-5,CSVEETVGSQQETQYF
TRBV28,TRBJ1-3,CASSPRTEDTIYF
TRBV18,TRBJ2-2,CASSPYEPANTGELFF
TRBV5-5,TRBJ2-7,CASSLNSGTTYEQYF
TRBV7-3,TRBJ1-1,CASSLDGQGAEAFF
TRBV6-5,TRBJ2-7,CASSLDGSMNEQYF
TRBV6-1,TRBJ2-5,CAGGWDRASETQYF
TRBV2,TRBJ1-1,CASMYMNTEAFF
TRBV2,TRBJ1-1,CASTVGTGPVEAFF
TRBV28,TRBJ2-2,CASSFLLAGGNGELFF
TRBV2,TRBJ1-1,CASSGQGGNTEAFF
TRBV19,TRBJ2-7,CASSISGTTYEQYF
TRBV27,TRBJ2-3,CASGPLQYF
TRBV7-9,TRBJ1-5,CASSPTGSNQPQHF
TRBV7-6,TRBJ2-5,CASSSSIPQRAAGRIDRETQYF
TRBV5-1,TRBJ1-2,CASSIQGRDGYTF
TRBV6-1,TRBJ2-7,CASSPDKTSGSYEQYF
TRBV6-1,TRBJ2-2,CASSDRLQRGGNTGELFF
TRBV12-3/TRBV12-4,TRBJ2-1,CASSSGPYNEQFF
TRBV2,TRBJ2-7,CASRPQSYEQYF
TRBV5-6,TRBJ1-2,CASSLFGADGYTF
TRBV5-4,TRBJ1-1,CASSLDPNPNTEAFF
TRBV7-9,TRBJ2-2,CASPTGSAGELFF